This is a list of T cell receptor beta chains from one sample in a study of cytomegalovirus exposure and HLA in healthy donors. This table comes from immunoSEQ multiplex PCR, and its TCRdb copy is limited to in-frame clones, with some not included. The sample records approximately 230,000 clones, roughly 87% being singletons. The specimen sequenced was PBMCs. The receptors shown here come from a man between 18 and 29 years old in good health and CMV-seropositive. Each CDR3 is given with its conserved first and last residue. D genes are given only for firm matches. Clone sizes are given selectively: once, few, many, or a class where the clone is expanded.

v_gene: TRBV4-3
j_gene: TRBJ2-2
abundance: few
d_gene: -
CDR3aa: CASSQAGSTGELFF
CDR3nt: TGCGCCAGCAGCCAAGCAGGGTCCACCGGGGAGCTGTTTTTT

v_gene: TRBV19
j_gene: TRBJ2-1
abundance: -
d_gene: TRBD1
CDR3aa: CASRSPGQGRNEQFF
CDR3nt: TGTGCCAGTAGGTCTCCGGGACAGGGGCGGAATGAGCAGTTCTTC

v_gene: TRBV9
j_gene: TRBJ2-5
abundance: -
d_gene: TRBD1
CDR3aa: CASSDREETQYF
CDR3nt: TGTGCCAGCTCCGACAGGGAAGAGACCCAGTACTTC

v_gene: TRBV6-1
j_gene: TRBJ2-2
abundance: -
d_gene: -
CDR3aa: CASSDYHDPRDTGELFF
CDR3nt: TGTGCCAGCAGTGACTACCATGATCCCCGGGACACCGGGGAGCTGTTTTTT

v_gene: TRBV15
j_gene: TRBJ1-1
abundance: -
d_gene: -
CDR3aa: CATSTNLGTEAFF
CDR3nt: TGTGCCACCAGCACAAATTTGGGAACTGAAGCTTTCTTT

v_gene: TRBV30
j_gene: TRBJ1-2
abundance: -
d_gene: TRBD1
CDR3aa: CAWSVQGGRNYGYTF
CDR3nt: TGTGCCTGGAGTGTACAAGGGGGCCGAAACTATGGCTACACCTTC

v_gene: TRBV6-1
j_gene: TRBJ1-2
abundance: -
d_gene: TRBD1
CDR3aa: CASRRQGSYDF
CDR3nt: TGTGCCAGCAGAAGACAGGGCTCCTATGACTTC

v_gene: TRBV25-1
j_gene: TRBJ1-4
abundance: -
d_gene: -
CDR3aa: CASSELLVGNEKLFF
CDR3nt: TGTGCCAGCAGTGAACTCCTCGTGGGGAATGAAAAACTGTTTTTT

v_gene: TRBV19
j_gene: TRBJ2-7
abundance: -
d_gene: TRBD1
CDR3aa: CASSMGTGGLYEQYF
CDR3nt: TGTGCCAGTAGTATGGGGACAGGGGGCCTCTACGAGCAGTACTTC

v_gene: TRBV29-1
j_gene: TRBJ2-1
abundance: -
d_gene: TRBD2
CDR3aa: CSVEDDVAGAYNEQFF
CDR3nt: TGCAGCGTTGAAGATGATGTAGCGGGAGCCTACAATGAGCAGTTCTTC

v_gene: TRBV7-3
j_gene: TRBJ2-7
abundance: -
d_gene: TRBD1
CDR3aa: CASSLRGDRVYEQYF
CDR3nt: TGTGCCAGCAGCTTAAGGGGGGACAGGGTTTACGAGCAGTACTTC

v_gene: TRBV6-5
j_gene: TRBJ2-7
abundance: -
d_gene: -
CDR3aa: CASSYLGQGYYEQYF
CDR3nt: TGTGCCAGCAGTTATTTGGGACAAGGCTACTACGAGCAGTACTTC

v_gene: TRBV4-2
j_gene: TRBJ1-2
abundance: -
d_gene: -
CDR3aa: CASSQDGQPNYGYTF
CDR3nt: TGTGCCAGCAGCCAAGACGGACAGCCTAACTATGGCTACACCTTC

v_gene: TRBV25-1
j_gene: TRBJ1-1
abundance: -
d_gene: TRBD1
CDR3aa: CASSVSHRGNTEAFF
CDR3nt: TGTGCCAGCAGTGTCTCCCACAGGGGAAACACTGAAGCTTTCTTT

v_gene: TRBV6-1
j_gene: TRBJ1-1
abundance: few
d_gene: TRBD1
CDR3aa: CASTVRQGNTEAFF
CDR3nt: TGTGCCAGCACCGTACGACAGGGGAACACTGAAGCTTTCTTT

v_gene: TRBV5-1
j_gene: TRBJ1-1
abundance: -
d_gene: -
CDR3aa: CASSRMTGNTEAFF
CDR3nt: TGCGCCAGCAGCCGGATGACAGGGAACACTGAAGCTTTCTTT

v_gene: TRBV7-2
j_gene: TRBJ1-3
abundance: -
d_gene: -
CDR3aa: CASSRGGSGNTIYF
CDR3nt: TGTGCCAGCAGCAGGGGGGGCTCTGGAAACACCATATATTTT

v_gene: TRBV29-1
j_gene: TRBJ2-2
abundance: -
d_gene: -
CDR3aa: CSAKIGGTGELFF
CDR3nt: TGCAGCGCCAAGATTGGTGGTACCGGGGAGCTGTTTTTT

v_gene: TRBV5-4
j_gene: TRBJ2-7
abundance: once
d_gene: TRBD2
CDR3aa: CASSSGTTYEQYF
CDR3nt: TGTGCCAGCAGCTCCGGGACTACTTACGAGCAGTACTTC

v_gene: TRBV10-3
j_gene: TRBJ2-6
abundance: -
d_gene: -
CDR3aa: CAIMGSGANVLTF
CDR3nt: TGTGCCATCATGGGGTCTGGGGCCAACGTCCTGACTTTC

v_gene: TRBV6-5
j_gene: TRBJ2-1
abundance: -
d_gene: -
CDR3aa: CASGYNEQFF
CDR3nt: TGTGCCAGCGGGTACAATGAGCAGTTCTTC

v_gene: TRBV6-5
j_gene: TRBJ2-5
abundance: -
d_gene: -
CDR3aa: CASRGYQETQYF
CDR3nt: TGTGCCAGCAGGGGGTACCAAGAGACCCAGTACTTC

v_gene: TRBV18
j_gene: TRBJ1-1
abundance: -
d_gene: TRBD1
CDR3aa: CASSPHRLSQGASTEAFF
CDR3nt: TGTGCCAGCTCACCCCATAGGCTTTCTCAGGGGGCTAGCACTGAAGCTTTCTTT

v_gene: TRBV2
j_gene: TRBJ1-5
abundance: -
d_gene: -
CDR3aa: CASSEAGQRNQPQHF
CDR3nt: TGTGCCAGCAGTGAAGCGGGGCAGCGCAATCAGCCCCAGCATTTT

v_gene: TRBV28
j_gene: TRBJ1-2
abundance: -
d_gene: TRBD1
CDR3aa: CASSLWDRASGYTF
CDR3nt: TGTGCCAGCAGTTTATGGGACAGGGCATCTGGCTACACCTTC

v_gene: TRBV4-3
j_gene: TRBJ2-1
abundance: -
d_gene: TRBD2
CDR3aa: CASSQERTSGSRNEQFF
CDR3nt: TGCGCCAGCAGCCAAGAAAGGACTAGCGGGAGCAGGAATGAGCAGTTCTTC

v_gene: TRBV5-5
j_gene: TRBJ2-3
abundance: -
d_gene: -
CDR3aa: CASSPPASDTQYF
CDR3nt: TGTGCCAGCAGCCCCCCGGCGTCAGATACGCAGTATTTT

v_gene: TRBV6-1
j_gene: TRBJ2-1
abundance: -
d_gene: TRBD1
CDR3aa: CASSDSLTGNEQFF
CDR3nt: TGTGCCAGCAGTGATAGCTTGACAGGGAATGAGCAGTTCTTC

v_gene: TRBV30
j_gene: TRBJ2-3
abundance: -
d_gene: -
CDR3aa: CAWSPGGTDTQYF
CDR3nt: TGTGCCTGGAGCCCCGGTGGCACAGATACGCAGTATTTT

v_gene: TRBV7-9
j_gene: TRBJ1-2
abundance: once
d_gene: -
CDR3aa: CASSFRTGRNGYTF
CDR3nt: TGTGCCAGCAGCTTCAGAACAGGGAGGAATGGCTACACCTTC

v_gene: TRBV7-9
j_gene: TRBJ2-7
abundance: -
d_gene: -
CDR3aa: CASNRETYEQYF
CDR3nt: TGTGCCAGCAACAGGGAGACCTACGAGCAGTACTTC

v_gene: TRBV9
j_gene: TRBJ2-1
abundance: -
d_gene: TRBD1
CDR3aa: CASSRQGIYNEQFF
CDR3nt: TGTGCCAGCAGCCGACAGGGGATCTACAATGAGCAGTTCTTC

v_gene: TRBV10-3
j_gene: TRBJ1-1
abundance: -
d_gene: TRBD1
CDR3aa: CAIRSGTGGIEAFF
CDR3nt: TGTGCCATCAGGAGCGGGACAGGGGGCATTGAAGCTTTCTTT

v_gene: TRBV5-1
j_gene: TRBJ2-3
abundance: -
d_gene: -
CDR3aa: CASSFRDPTTDTQYF
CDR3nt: TGCGCCAGCAGCTTTAGGGACCCGACCACAGATACGCAGTATTTT

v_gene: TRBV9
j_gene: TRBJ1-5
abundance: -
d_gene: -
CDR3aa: CASSPGGDDQPQHF
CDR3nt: TGTGCCAGCAGCCCTGGGGGGGACGATCAGCCCCAGCATTTT

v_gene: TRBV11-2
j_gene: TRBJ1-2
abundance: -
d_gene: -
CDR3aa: CASSLLYGYTF
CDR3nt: TGTGCCAGCAGCTTACTATATGGCTACACCTTC

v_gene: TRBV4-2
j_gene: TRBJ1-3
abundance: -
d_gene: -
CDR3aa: CASSLSREITGNTIYF
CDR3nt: TGTGCCAGCAGCCTCAGTCGGGAGATCACTGGAAACACCATATATTTT

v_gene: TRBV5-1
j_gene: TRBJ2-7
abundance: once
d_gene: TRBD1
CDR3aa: CASSSAGTGLYEQYF
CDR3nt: TGCGCCAGCAGCTCTGCCGGGACAGGGCTTTACGAGCAGTACTTC

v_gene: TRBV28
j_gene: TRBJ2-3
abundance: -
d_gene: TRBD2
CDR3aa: CASSLAGRADTQYF
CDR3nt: TGTGCCAGCAGCTTAGCGGGAAGGGCAGATACGCAGTATTTT

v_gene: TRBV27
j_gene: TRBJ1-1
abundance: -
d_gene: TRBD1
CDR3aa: CASSLYTKSDRSNTEAFF
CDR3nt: TGTGCCAGCAGTTTATATACCAAATCGGACAGGAGTAACACTGAAGCTTTCTTT

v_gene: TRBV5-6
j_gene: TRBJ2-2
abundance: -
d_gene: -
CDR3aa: CASSLDLAGELFF
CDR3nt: TGTGCCAGCAGCCTGGACCTGGCCGGGGAGCTGTTTTTT

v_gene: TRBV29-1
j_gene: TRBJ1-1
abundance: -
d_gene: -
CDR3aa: CSGTTGPLNTEAFF
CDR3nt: TGCAGCGGGACAACCGGGCCCTTGAACACTGAAGCTTTCTTT

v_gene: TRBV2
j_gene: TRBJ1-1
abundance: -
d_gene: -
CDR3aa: CASKINSALMNTEAFF
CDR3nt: TGTGCCAGCAAGATAAACTCGGCCCTCATGAACACTGAAGCTTTCTTT

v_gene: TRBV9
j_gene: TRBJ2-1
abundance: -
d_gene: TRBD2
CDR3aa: CASSVGSGREYNEQFF
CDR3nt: TGTGCCAGCAGCGTAGGTAGCGGGAGGGAATACAATGAGCAGTTCTTC

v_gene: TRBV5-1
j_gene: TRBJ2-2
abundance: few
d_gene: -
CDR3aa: CASSLSLPNTGELFF
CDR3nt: TGCGCCAGCAGCTTGAGCCTACCGAACACCGGGGAGCTGTTTTTT

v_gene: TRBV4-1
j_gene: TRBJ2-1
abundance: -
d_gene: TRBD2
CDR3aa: CASSRATSGASSYNEQFF
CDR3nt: TGCGCCAGCAGCCGAGCCACTAGCGGGGCTAGCTCCTACAATGAGCAGTTCTTC

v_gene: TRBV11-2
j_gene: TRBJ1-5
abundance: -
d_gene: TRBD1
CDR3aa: CASSLDQNRGYNQPQHF
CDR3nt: TGTGCCAGCAGCTTAGATCAGAACAGGGGTTACAATCAGCCCCAGCATTTT

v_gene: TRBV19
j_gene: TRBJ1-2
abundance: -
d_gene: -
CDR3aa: CASSTGTVYGYTF
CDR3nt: TGTGCCAGTAGCACCGGGACGGTCTATGGCTACACCTTC

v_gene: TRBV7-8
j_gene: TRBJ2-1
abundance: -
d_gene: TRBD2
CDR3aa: CASSLFWSAGGEGGEQFF
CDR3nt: TGTGCCAGCAGCTTATTTTGGTCGGCTGGAGGGGAGGGTGGTGAGCAGTTCTTC

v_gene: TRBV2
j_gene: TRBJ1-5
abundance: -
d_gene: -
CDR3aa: CASSRQGINQPQHF
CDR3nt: TGTGCCAGCAGTCGGCAGGGAATCAATCAGCCCCAGCATTTT

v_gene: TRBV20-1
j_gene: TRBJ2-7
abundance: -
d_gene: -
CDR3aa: CSASGNEQYF
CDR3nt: TGCAGTGCTAGCGGTAACGAGCAGTACTTC

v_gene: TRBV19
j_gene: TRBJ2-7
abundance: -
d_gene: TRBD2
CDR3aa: CASRTSGAPYEQYF
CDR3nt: TGTGCCAGCCGGACTAGCGGGGCACCCTACGAGCAGTACTTC

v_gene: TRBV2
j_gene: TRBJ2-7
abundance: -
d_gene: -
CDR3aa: CASSDSGYEQYF
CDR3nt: TGTGCCAGCAGTGATTCCGGGTACGAGCAGTACTTC

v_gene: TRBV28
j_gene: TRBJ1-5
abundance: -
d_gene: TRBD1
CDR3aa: CASSRATGAINQPQHF
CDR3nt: TGTGCCAGCAGTCGAGCTACAGGGGCTATCAATCAGCCCCAGCATTTT

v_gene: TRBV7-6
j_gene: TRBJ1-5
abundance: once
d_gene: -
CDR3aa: CASSPTYNQPQHF
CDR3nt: TGTGCCAGCAGCCCCACATACAATCAGCCCCAGCATTTT